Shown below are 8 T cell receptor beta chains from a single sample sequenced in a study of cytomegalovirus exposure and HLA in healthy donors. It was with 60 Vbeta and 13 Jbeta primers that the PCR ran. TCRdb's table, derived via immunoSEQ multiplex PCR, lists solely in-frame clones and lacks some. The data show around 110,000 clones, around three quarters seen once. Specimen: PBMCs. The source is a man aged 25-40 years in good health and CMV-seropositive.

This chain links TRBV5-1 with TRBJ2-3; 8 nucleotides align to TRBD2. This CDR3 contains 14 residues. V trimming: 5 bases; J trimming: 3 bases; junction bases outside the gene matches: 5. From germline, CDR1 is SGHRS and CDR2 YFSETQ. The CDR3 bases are TGCGCCAGCAGTGGGGGCGGGAGGACAGATACGCAGTATTTT. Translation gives CASSGGGRTDTQYF.

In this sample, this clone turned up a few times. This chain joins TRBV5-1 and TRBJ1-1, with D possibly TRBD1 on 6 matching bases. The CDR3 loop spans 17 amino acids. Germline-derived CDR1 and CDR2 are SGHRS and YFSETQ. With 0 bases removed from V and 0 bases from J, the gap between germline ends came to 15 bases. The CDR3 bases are TGCGCCAGCAGCTTGGTATGGGAGACAGGAATGAACACTGAAGCTTTCTTT. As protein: CASSLVWETGMNTEAFF. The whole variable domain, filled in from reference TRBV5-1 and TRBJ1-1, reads KAGVTQTPRYLIKTRGQQVTLSCSPISGHRSVSWYQQTPGQGLQFLFEYFSETQRNKGNFPGRFSGRQFSNSRSEMNVSTLELGDSALYLCASSLVWETGMNTEAFFGQGTRLTVV.

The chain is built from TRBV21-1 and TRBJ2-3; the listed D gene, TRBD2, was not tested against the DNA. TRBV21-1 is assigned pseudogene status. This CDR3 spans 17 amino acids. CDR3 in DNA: TGTGCCAGCAGCCCTCGCATTGGGGGGGTATCGTCAGATACGCAGTATTTT. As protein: CASSPRIGGVSSDTQYF.

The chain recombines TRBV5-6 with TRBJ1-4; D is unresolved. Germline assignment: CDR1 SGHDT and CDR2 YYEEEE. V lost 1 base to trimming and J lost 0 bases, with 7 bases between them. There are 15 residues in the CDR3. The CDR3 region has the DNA TGTGCCAGCAGCTTGCTTCAGGCAACTAATGAAAAACTGTTTTTT. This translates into CASSLLQATNEKLFF.

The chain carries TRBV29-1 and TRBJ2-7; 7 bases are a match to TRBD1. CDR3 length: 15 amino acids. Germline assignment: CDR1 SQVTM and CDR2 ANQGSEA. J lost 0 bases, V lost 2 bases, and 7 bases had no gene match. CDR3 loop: CSVELRGQRSYEQYF. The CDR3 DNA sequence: TGCAGCGTTGAACTTCGGGGACAGCGCTCCTACGAGCAGTACTTC.

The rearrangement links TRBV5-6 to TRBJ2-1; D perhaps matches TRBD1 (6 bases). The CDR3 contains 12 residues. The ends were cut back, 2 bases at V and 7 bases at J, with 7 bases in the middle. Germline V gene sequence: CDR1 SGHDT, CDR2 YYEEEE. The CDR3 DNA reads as TGTGCCAGCAGCTTCCAGGGGAATGAGCAGTTCTTC. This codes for CASSFQGNEQFF.

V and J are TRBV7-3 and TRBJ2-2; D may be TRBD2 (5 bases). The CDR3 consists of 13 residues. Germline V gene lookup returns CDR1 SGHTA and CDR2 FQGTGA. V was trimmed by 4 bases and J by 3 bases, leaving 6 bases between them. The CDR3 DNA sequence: TGTGCCAGCAGCTCGGACTACACCGGGGAGCTGTTTTTT. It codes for CASSSDYTGELFF. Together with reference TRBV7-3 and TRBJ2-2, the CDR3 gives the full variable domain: GAGVSQTPSNKVTEKGKYVELRCDPISGHTALYWYRQSLGQGPEFLIYFQGTGAADDSGLPNDRFFAVRPEGSVSTLKIQRTERGDSAVYLCASSSDYTGELFFGEGSRLTVL.

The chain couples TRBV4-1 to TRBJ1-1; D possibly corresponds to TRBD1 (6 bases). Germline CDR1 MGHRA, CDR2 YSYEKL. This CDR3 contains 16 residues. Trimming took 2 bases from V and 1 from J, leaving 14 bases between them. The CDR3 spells CASSQPTRTENTEAFF. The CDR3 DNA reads TGCGCCAGCAGCCAACCTACCCGGACAGAGAACACTGAAGCTTTCTTT.